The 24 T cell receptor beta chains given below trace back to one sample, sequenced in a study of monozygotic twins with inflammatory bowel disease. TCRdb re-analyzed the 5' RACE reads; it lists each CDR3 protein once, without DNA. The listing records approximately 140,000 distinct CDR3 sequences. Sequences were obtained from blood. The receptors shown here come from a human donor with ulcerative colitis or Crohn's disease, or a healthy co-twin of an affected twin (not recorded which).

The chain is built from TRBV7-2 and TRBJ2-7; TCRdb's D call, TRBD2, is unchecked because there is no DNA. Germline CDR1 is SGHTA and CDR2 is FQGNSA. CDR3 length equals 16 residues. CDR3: CASSLDQTRGDYEQYF.

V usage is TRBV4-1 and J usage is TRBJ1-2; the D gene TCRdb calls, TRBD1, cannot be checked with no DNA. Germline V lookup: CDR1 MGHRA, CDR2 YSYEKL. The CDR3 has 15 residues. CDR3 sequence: CASSQESSGYYGYTF.

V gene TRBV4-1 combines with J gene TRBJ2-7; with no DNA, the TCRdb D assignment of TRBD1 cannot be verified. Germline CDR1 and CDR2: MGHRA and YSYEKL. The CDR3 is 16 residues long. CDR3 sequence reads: CASSQDAGARGYEQYF.

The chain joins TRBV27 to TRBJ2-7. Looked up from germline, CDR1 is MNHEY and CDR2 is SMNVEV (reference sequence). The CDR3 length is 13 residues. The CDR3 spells CASSLHGSYEQYF.

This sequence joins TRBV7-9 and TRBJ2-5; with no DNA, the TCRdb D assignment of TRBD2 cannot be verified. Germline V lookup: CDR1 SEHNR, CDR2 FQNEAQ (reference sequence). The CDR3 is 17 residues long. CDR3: CASSLEGSRPFQETQYF.

This CDR3 reads CASMRGGASDTQYF. The J gene is TRBJ2-3, the V gene TRBV28; TCRdb calls TRBD2, which cannot be checked without DNA. Germline CDR1 reads MDHEN; CDR2 reads SYDVKM. The CDR3 is 14 amino acids.

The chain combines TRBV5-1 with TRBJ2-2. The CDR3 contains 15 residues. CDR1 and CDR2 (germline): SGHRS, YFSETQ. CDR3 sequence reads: CASSLDGLNTGELFF.

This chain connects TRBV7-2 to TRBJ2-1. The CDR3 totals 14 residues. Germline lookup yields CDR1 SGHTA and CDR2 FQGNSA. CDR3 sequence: CASSLALPYNEQFF. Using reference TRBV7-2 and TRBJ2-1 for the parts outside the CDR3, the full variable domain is GAGVSQSPSNKVTEKGKDVELRCDPISGHTALYWYRQSLGQGLEFLIYFQGNSAPDKSGLPSDRFSAERTGGSVSTLTIQRTQQEDSAVYLCASSLALPYNEQFFGPGTRLTVL.

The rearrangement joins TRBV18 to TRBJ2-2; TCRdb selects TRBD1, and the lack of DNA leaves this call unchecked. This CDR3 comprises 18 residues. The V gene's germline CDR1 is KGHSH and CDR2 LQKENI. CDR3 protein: CASSPRWRGPANTGELFF.

The CDR3 loop reads CASSLTSTLDNSPLHF. The chain uses TRBV7-3 and TRBJ1-6. CDR1 SGHTA and CDR2 FQGTGA come from the germline V gene. This CDR3 region has 16 residues.

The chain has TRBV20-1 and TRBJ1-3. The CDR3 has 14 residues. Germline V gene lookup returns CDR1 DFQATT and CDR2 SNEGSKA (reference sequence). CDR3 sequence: CSARDRLGGNTIYF.

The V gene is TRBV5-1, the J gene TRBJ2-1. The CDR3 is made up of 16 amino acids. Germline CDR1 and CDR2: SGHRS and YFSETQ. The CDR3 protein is CASSLGGGGSYNEQFF. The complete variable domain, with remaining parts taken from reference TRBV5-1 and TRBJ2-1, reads KAGVTQTPRYLIKTRGQQVTLSCSPISGHRSVSWYQQTPGQGLQFLFEYFSETQRNKGNFPGRFSGRQFSNSRSEMNVSTLELGDSALYLCASSLGGGGSYNEQFFGPGTRLTVL.

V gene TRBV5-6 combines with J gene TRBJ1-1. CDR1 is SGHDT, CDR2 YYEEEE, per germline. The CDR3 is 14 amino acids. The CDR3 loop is CASSLGLGHTEAFF.

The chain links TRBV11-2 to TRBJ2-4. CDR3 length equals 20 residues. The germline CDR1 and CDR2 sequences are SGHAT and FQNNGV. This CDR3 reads CASSLRSFFGLTGAKNIQYF.

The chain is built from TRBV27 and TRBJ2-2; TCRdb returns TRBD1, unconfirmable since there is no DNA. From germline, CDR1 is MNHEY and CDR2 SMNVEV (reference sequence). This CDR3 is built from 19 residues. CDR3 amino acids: CASSLSRLRDRTYTGELFF.

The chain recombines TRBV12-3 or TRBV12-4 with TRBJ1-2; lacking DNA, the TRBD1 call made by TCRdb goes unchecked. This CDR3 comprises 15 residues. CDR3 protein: CASSFGSGWAYGYTF.

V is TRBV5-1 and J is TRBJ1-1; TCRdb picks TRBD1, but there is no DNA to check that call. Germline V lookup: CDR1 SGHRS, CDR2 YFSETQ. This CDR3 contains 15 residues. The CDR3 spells CASSLGNTGVTEAFF.

CDR3 in amino acids: CASSVGTGAQETQYF. The chain recombines TRBV9 with TRBJ2-5; absent DNA, TCRdb's TRBD1 call cannot be checked. Germline V gene data show CDR1 as SGDLS and CDR2 as YYNGEE. This CDR3 contains 15 residues.

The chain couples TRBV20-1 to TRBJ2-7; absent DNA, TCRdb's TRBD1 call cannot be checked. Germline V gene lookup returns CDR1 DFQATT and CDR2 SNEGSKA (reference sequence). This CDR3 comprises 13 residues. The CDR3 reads CSASGTGIHEQYF.

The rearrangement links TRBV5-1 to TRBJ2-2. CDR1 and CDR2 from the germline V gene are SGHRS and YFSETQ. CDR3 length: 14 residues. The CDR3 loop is CATRRAENTGELFF.

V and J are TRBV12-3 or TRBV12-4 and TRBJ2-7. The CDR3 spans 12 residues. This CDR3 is CASSFGTYEQYF.

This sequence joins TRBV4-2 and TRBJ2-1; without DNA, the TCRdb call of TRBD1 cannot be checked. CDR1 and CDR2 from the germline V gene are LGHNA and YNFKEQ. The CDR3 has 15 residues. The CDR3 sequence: CASSQVPDRSNEQFF.

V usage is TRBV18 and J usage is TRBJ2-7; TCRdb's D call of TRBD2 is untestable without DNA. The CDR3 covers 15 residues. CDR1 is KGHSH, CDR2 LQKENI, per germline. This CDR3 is CASSPGSGGHYEQYF.

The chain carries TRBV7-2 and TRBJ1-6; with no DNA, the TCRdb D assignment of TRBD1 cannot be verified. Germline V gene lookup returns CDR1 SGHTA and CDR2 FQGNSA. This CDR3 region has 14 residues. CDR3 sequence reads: CASSLGPQASPLHF.